This TCR beta chain was identified in a study of T-cell reconstitution after alpha-beta-depleted transplantation in children. Germline lookup yields CDR1 SQVTM and CDR2 ANQGSEA. V lost 4 bases, J lost 0 bases, and 27 bases lay in between. The CDR3 consists of 19 residues. Unique molecular identifiers were incorporated into the prepared TCRbeta library. TCRdb reprocessed the PCR reads via MiXCR and lists one record per CDR3 protein. The sample has 350,000 to 450,000 distinct CDR3 sequences; roughly 20% are singletons. This clonotype was counted between two and nine times. The gene calls are TRBV29-1 and TRBJ1-2; weak D call: TRBD1 (6 bases). The TCR comes from a human donor who donated a stem cell graft to a child with acute myeloid leukemia. The sequencing here drew on PBMCs from the stem cell graft donor, taken from the stem cell graft. Here the CDR3 DNA reads TGCAGCGTTGTCGGGCGGTCAGAGGGGGGATACGGTTCTAACTATGGCTACACCTTC. Its translation: CSVVGRSEGGYGSNYGYTF.